Many counts were recorded for the clone carrying this T cell receptor (beta chain). Antigen specificity is unknown. 5'RACE primed from the constant segment yielded TCR alpha and TCR beta cDNA libraries bearing sample barcodes and UMIs. A single record per CDR3 protein comes from TCRdb applying MiXCR to the 5' RACE reads. The table lists about 82,000 distinct CDR3 sequences, roughly an eighth of them singletons. This sample is part of a study of T-cell memory formation after mild COVID-19. Looking at the study overall: The two donors had largely donor-specific TCR clusters.

The germline V gene encodes CDR1 SGDLS and CDR2 YYNGEE. The CDR3 totals 15 residues. Trimming removed 2 bases at V and 1 base at J, with 13 bases between. The study, taken as a whole, reports: The pre-infection memory compartment contained some responding clones, suggesting cross-reactive memory joined.

The TCR sequence derives from an adult woman who had mild COVID-19 (a few samples of this study predate the infection). Cell type and time point are not known. Input material: PBMCs or a T cell subset sorted from them (not recorded which). The chain uses TRBV9 and TRBJ2-7; maybe TRBD1 (6 bases). The CDR3 region is CASSVSGAPSYEQYF. In DNA form, the CDR3 reads TGTGCCAGCAGCGTTTCAGGGGCACCGTCCTACGAGCAGTACTTC.